This TCR beta chain is from a study of cytomegalovirus exposure and HLA in healthy donors. The V gene's germline CDR1 is GTSNPN and CDR2 SVGIG (reference sequence). Losses at the gene ends were 0 bases for V and 6 bases for J; bases not matched to a gene: 4. CDR3 size: 15 residues. The primer mix had 60 Vbeta and 13 Jbeta primers. As processed by the authors: A follow-up analysis tallied 60 million to 85 million unique TCR beta chains, roughly 11 million shared. Generated by immunoSEQ multiplex PCR, the TCRdb table keeps only in-frame clones and is missing some. V and J calls and clone size come straight from that table; D and trimming were deduced from the DNA. The sample contains about 210,000 clones, 75% to 80% of which appear only once.

The source material was PBMCs. The chain links TRBV30 to TRBJ1-5; 11 positions agree with TRBD1. This TCR was sampled from a male donor in good health and CMV-seronegative. The CDR3 loop reads CAWSVRTGGSQPQHF. As DNA, the CDR3 is TGTGCCTGGAGTGTGAGGACAGGGGGCTCTCAGCCCCAGCATTTT. Full variable domain (remainder filled in from reference TRBV30 and TRBJ1-5): SQTIHQWPATLVQPVGSPLSLECTVEGTSNPNLYWYRQAAGRGLQLLFYSVGIGQISSEVPQNLSASRPQDRQFILSSKKLLLSDSGFYLCAWSVRTGGSQPQHFGDGTRLSIL.